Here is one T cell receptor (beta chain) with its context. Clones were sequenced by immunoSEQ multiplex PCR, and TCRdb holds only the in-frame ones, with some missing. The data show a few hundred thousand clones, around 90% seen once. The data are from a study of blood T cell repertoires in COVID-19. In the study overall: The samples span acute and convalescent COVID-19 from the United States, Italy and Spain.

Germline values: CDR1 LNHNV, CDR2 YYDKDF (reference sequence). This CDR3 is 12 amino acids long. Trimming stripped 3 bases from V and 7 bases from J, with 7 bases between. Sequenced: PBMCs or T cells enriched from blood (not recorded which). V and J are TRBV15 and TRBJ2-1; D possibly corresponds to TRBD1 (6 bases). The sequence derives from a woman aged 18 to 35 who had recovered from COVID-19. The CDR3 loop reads CATSSTGNEQFF. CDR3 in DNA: TGTGCCACCAGCAGTACAGGGAATGAGCAGTTCTTC.